This passage covers 17 T cell receptor beta chains from one sample sequenced in a study of shared clonotypes between healthy human individuals. TCRdb's copy holds only in-frame clones and misses some; the assay was immunoSEQ multiplex PCR. The table lists over a million clones, about 84% of them singletons, with 0.5% to 0.6% in the top ten. The sequenced sample was memory CD4+ T cells from PBMCs. Subset reported: CD45RA-negative fraction. The receptors originated from a man between 18 and 29 years old in good health. Some clones in this sample may be carry-over from other donors' samples.

This clone showed up many times. This chain links TRBV19 with TRBJ1-1; maybe TRBD1 (6 bases). V shed 4 bases and J shed 6 bases, with 12 bases lying between them. The V gene's germline CDR1 is LNHDA and CDR2 SQIVND (reference sequence). CDR3 size: 13 residues. The DNA for the CDR3 is TGTGCCAGTAGTACAACGGGGGCCTCTGAAGCTTTCTTT. Encoded protein: CASSTTGASEAFF. Complete variable domain (other parts from reference TRBV19 and TRBJ1-1): DGGITQSPKYLFRKEGQNVTLSCEQNLNHDAMYWYRQDPGQGLRLIYYSQIVNDFQKGDIAEGYSVSREKKESFPLTVTSAQKNPTAFYLCASSTTGASEAFFGQGTRLTVV.

This rearrangement joins TRBV4-3 to TRBJ2-5, with 7 nucleotides matching TRBD1. V dropped 0 bases and J dropped 5; count of bases not matched to a gene: 12. The CDR3 contains 17 residues. CDR1 and CDR2 from the germline V gene are LGHNA and YSLEER. The CDR3: CASSQDLAKTGMETQYF. CDR3 nucleotide sequence: TGCGCCAGCAGCCAAGACTTGGCCAAGACAGGGATGGAGACCCAGTACTTC.

The rearrangement links TRBV6-1 to TRBJ1-5; D remains ambiguous. This CDR3 has 12 residues. Germline lookup yields CDR1 MNHNS and CDR2 SASEGT. With 3 bases removed from V and 6 bases from J, the gap between germline ends came to 6 bases. The CDR3 sequence: CASSDLSQPQHF. Here the CDR3 DNA reads TGTGCCAGCAGTGACTTGAGTCAGCCCCAGCATTTT.

V usage is TRBV25-1 and J usage is TRBJ2-1; TRBD2 matches 8 bases. V shed 0 bases and J 8 bases; nucleotides not matched to a gene: 12. The CDR3 consists of 17 residues. Germline CDR1 and CDR2: MGHDK and SYGVNS. Written as DNA, the CDR3 is TGTGCCAGCAGTGAATATAGTGCCAGCGGGAGCATGGATGAGCAGTTCTTC. It codes for CASSEYSASGSMDEQFF.

This sequence joins TRBV5-1 and TRBJ1-5; TRBD1 agrees at 7 bases. CDR3 size: 14 residues. CDR1 SGHRS and CDR2 YFSETQ come from the germline V gene. Losses at the gene ends were 4 bases for V and 3 bases for J; bases not matched to a gene: 4. The CDR3 sequence is CASSPGQLNQPQHF. CDR3 nucleotide sequence: TGCGCCAGCAGCCCGGGACAGCTCAATCAGCCCCAGCATTTT.

This clone has just a few counts. The CDR3: CASSPKAGSAPGELFF. The CDR3 DNA is TGTGCCAGCAGCCCGAAGGCCGGGAGTGCCCCCGGGGAGCTGTTTTTT. The chain couples TRBV5-4 to TRBJ2-2, with D perhaps matching TRBD2 (6 bases). Trimming stripped 4 bases from V and 6 bases from J, with 19 bases between. From germline, CDR1 is SGHNT and CDR2 YYREEE (reference sequence). The CDR3 consists of 16 residues.

This chain uses TRBV4-3 with TRBJ2-3, with D perhaps matching TRBD1 or TRBD2 (5 bases each). The CDR3 runs 16 residues. CDR1 is LGHNA, CDR2 YSLEER, per germline. Deletions cut 4 bases from V and 1 base from J, with 15 bases between. The CDR3 coding sequence is TGCGCCAGCAGCCTCGCCCGGGACCATCGCACAGATACGCAGTATTTT. This codes for CASSLARDHRTDTQYF.

This chain joins TRBV27 and TRBJ2-1; 8 positions match TRBD2. The CDR3 runs 14 residues. Trimming removed 3 bases from V and 6 bases from J; junction bases left unmatched: 4. CDR1 is MNHEY and CDR2 is SMNVEV in the germline V gene (reference sequence). The DNA of the CDR3 is TGTGCCAGCAGTTTGGAACTAGCGGCCAATGAGCAGTTCTTC. It yields the protein CASSLELAANEQFF.

CDR3 sequence (DNA): TGTGCCAGCAGCCAAGGACAGGCGGCACGCGGCTACACCTTC. Protein sequence: CASSQGQAARGYTF. This chain connects TRBV28 to TRBJ1-2; 7 positions agree with TRBD1. This CDR3 is 14 amino acids long. After removal of 6 bases from V and 8 bases from J, the junction contained 12 bases not matched to a gene. The germline V gene has CDR1 MDHEN and CDR2 SYDVKM.

V gene TRBV5-1 combines with J gene TRBJ2-7; D remains unclear. The CDR3 length is 15 residues. Trimming removed 0 bases from V and 4 bases from J, with 14 bases in between. Looked up from germline, CDR1 is SGHRS and CDR2 is YFSETQ. CDR3 coding DNA: TGCGCCAGCAGCTTGGCGGGCGGCACGGGTTACGAGCAGTACTTC. This sequence encodes CASSLAGGTGYEQYF.

The genes are TRBV4-2 and TRBJ2-5; 8 bases agree with TRBD2. The V segment lost 1 base and the J segment 4 bases; nucleotides outside the gene matches: 14. CDR3 length: 18 residues. Germline V CDR1 and CDR2: LGHNA, YNFKEQ. CDR3 sequence reads: CASSQAVLAGLNGETQYF. The CDR3 DNA is TGTGCCAGCAGCCAAGCGGTTCTAGCGGGCCTAAACGGAGAGACCCAGTACTTC.

The DNA of the CDR3 is TGTGCCATCAGTGACTCGGACAGGTTTTTGAACACTGAAGCTTTCTTT. Translating it yields CAISDSDRFLNTEAFF. The chain combines TRBV10-3 with TRBJ1-1; 7 bases match TRBD1. V dropped 3 bases and J dropped 0; count of bases not matched to a gene: 7. Germline V gene sequence: CDR1 ENHRY, CDR2 SYGVKD. The CDR3 is 16 residues long.

As concerns this clone: Other DNA sequences from this sample encode an identical CDR3 as well. V and J are TRBV18 and TRBJ1-1; D unresolved. Trimming took 0 bases from V and 4 from J, leaving 6 bases between them. This CDR3 is 13 amino acids long. Looked up from germline, CDR1 is KGHSH and CDR2 is LQKENI. The CDR3 DNA reads as TGTGCCAGCTCACCACCCGGAGCCACTGAAGCTTTCTTT. Translating it yields CASSPPGATEAFF.

The V and J genes are TRBV7-9 and TRBJ1-1; perhaps TRBD1 as D (5 bases). The V and J ends lost 4 bases and 1 base respectively, with 10 bases between them. Germline V gene lookup returns CDR1 SEHNR and CDR2 FQNEAQ (reference sequence). The CDR3 runs 14 residues. CDR3 bases: TGTGCCAGCAGCTCCCAGGGCCCGAACACTGAAGCTTTCTTT. Protein sequence: CASSSQGPNTEAFF.

The chain carries TRBV5-1 and TRBJ1-2; the D is unclear. This CDR3 is 14 amino acids long. Germline CDR1 is SGHRS and CDR2 is YFSETQ. V was pared by 4 bases and J by 7 bases, with 17 bases between. The CDR3 loop is CASSEDDGIGGYTF. The DNA for the CDR3 is TGCGCCAGCAGCGAGGATGATGGGATAGGTGGCTACACCTTC.

The chain links TRBV18 to TRBJ1-1, with TRBD1 matching 7 bases. Trimming at V came to 6 bases and at J to 5 bases, leaving 9 bases not matched to a gene. The CDR3 is 14 amino acids. Per germline, CDR1 KGHSH and CDR2 LQKENI. CDR3 in amino acids: CASSPFRGATEAFF. Here the CDR3 DNA reads TGTGCCAGCTCCCCGTTCAGGGGGGCTACTGAAGCTTTCTTT.

The CDR3 reads CASSPTGSIGNTIYF. The CDR3 nucleotides read TGCGCCAGCAGTCCGACAGGGTCCATTGGAAACACCATATATTTT. V gene TRBV5-1 combines with J gene TRBJ1-3; 7 nucleotides line up with TRBD1. The CDR3 is 15 residues long. V shed 5 bases, J shed 3 bases, and the junction held 8 bases outside the gene matches. From germline, CDR1 is SGHRS and CDR2 YFSETQ.